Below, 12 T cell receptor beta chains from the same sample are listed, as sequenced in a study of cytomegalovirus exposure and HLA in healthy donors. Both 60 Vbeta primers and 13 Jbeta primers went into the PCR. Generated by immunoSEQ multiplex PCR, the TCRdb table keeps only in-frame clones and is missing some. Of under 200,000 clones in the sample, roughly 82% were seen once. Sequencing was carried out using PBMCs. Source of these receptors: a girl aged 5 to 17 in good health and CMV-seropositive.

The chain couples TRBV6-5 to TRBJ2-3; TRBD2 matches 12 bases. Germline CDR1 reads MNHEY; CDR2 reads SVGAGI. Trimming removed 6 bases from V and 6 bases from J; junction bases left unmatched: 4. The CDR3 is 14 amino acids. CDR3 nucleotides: TGTGCCAGCAGCCGACTAGCGGGGGCTGATACGCAGTATTTT. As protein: CASSRLAGADTQYF.

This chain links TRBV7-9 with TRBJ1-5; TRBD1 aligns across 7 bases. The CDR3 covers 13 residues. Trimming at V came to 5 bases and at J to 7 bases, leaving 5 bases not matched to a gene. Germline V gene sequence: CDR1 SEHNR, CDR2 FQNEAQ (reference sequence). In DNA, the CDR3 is TGTGCCAGCAGCAGACAGGGAAACCAGCCCCAGCATTTT. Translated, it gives CASSRQGNQPQHF.

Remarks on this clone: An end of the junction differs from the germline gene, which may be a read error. In nucleotides, the CDR3 is TGCGCCAGCAGCCAAGAAGTGGCTAGCGGGGGGATTTTT. Its protein product is CASSQEVASGGIF. This chain links TRBV4-3 with TRBJ2-3; 11 positions match TRBD2. Germline lookup yields CDR1 LGHNA and CDR2 YSLEER. The CDR3 is 13 residues long.

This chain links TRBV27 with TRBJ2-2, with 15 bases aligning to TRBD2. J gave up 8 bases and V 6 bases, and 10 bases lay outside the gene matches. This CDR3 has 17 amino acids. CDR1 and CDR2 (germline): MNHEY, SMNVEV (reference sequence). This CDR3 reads CASRGLAGGPARGELFF. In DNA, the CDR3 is TGTGCCAGCAGGGGACTAGCGGGGGGCCCGGCGAGGGGGGAGCTGTTTTTT.

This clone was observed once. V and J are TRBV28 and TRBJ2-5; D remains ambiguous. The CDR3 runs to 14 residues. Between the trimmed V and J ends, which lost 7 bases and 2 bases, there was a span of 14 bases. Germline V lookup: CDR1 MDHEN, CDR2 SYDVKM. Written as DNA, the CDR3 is TGTGCCAGCACCCAGTGGGCTAAGCAAGAGACCCAGTACTTC. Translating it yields CASTQWAKQETQYF. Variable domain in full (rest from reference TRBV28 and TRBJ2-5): DVKVTQSSRYLVKRTGEKVFLECVQDMDHENMFWYRQDPGLGLRLIYFSYDVKMKEKGDIPEGYSVSREKKERFSLILESASTNQTSMYLCASTQWAKQETQYFGPGTRLLVL.

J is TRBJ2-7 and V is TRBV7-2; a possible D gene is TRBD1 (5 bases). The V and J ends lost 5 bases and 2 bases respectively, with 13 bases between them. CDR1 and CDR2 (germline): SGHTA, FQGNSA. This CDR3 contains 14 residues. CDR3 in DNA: TGTGCCAGCAGCGTTCGACAGAGCGCCTACGAGCAGTACTTC. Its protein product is CASSVRQSAYEQYF.

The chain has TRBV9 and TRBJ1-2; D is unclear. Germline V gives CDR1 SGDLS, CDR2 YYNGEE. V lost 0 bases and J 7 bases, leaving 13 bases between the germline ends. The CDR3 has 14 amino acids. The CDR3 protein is CASSVDGRTTGYTF. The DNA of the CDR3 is TGTGCCAGCAGCGTAGATGGACGGACTACTGGCTACACCTTC.

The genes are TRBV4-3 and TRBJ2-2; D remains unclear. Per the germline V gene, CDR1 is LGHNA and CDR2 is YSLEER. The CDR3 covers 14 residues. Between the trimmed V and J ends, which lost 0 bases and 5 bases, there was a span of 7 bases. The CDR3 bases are TGCGCCAGCAGCCAAGACCGTGTGACCGGGGAGCTGTTTTTT. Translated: CASSQDRVTGELFF.

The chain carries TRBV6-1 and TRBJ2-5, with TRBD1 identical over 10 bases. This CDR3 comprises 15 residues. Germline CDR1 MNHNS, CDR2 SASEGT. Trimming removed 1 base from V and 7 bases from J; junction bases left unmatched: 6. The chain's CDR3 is CASSEEDRGHRTQYF. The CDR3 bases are TGTGCCAGCAGTGAAGAAGACAGGGGGCATCGGACCCAGTACTTC.

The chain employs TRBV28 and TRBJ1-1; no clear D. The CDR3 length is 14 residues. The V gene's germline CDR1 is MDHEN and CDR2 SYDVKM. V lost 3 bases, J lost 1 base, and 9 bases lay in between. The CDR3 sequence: CASSFGGTNTEAFF. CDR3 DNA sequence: TGTGCCAGCAGTTTCGGCGGAACGAACACTGAAGCTTTCTTT. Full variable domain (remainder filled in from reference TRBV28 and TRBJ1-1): DVKVTQSSRYLVKRTGEKVFLECVQDMDHENMFWYRQDPGLGLRLIYFSYDVKMKEKGDIPEGYSVSREKKERFSLILESASTNQTSMYLCASSFGGTNTEAFFGQGTRLTVV.

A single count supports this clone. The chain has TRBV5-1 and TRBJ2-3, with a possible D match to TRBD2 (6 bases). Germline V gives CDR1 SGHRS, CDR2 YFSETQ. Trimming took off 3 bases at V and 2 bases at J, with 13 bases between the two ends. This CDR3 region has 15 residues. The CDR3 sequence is CASSSGVSLTDTQYF. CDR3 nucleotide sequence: TGCGCCAGCAGCTCGGGGGTTAGCCTCACAGATACGCAGTATTTT. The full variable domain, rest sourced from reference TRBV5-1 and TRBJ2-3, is KAGVTQTPRYLIKTRGQQVTLSCSPISGHRSVSWYQQTPGQGLQFLFEYFSETQRNKGNFPGRFSGRQFSNSRSEMNVSTLELGDSALYLCASSSGVSLTDTQYFGPGTRLTVL.

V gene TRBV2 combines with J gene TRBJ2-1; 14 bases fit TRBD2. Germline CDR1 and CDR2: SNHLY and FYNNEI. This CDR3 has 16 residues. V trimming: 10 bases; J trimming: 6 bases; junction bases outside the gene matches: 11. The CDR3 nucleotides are TGTGCCACACTGGGACTAGCGGGAGAAGTTAGCAATGAGCAGTTCTTC. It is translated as CATLGLAGEVSNEQFF.